These T cell receptor beta chains were read from a single sample in a study of immune characteristics of hereditary and idiopathic chronic pancreatitis. The table came from immunoSEQ multiplex PCR; TCRdb's copy has only in-frame clones and leaves some out. Of around 10,000 clones in the sample, 79% were seen once. Material for sequencing was pancreas tissue with idiopathic chronic pancreatitis. These receptors were obtained from a human donor with chronic pancreatitis. Both conserved end residues are part of each CDR3. The order of the fields is D gene, J gene, clone size, V gene, CDR3 DNA, CDR3 protein. A D gene is named only where the DNA matches it firmly. For some rows the clone size is stated as once, few or many, or as a class when expanded; others skip it.

. | TRBJ1-2 | few | TRBV5-5 | TGTGCCAGCAGCTTGGGGACAAACTATGGCTACACCTTC | CASSLGTNYGYTF
TRBD1 | TRBJ2-1 | . | TRBV19 | TGTGCCAGTAGTATGAGCAGGGGGCCCACCTCCTACAATGAGCAGTTCTTC | CASSMSRGPTSYNEQFF
. | TRBJ2-3 | . | TRBV27 | TGTGCCAGCAGCCCGTTTCAGCTTCGGGATACGCAGTATTTT | CASSPFQLRDTQYF
TRBD1 | TRBJ2-7 | . | TRBV18 | TGTGCCAGCTCACCACCAAGGACAGGGGAGGACGAGCAGTACTTC | CASSPPRTGEDEQYF
. | TRBJ1-1 | . | TRBV19 | TGTGCCAGTAGTACCACGGGGATTCAAAACACTGAAGCTTTCTTT | CASSTTGIQNTEAFF
. | TRBJ1-5 | . | TRBV20-1 | TGCAGTGCTAGTCGCGGGATGGGGGGCGTGGCGCCCCAGCATTTT | CSASRGMGGVAPQHF
. | TRBJ1-1 | few | TRBV15 | TGTGCCACCAGCAGTGGGGTAGGCACTGAAGCTTTCTTT | CATSSGVGTEAFF
. | TRBJ2-5 | . | TRBV7-2 | TGTGCCAGCAGCTTAGAGGTGGGGGAGACCCAGTACTTC | CASSLEVGETQYF
. | TRBJ2-2 | . | TRBV7-2 | TGTGCCAGCAGCTCACAGGTGAACACCGGGGAGCTGTTTTTT | CASSSQVNTGELFF
. | TRBJ2-5 | . | TRBV29-1 | TGCAGCGTCGGGGGAGGACAAGAGACCCAGTACTTC | CSVGGGQETQYF
. | TRBJ1-2 | . | TRBV10-3 | TGTGCCATCAGTGATCCAGGGGATCTCTTGGGCTACACCTTC | CAISDPGDLLGYTF
. | TRBJ2-5 | . | TRBV7-9 | TGTGCCAGCAGCTTAGATAGAGGGGCAGCGACCCAGTACTTC | CASSLDRGAATQYF
. | TRBJ2-5 | few | TRBV4-1 | TGCGCCAGCAGCCCCCCCTCCGGGGGAGAGACCCAGTACTTC | CASSPPSGGETQYF
. | TRBJ2-2 | . | TRBV6-6 | TGTGCCAGCAGTCGTGGACAGAACACCGGGGAGCTGTTTTTT | CASSRGQNTGELFF
. | TRBJ2-5 | . | TRBV7-2 | TGTGCCAGCAGCTTACTAGGGACACCCCCTTTATCCCAGTACTTC | CASSLLGTPPLSQYF
. | TRBJ1-5 | . | TRBV24-1 | TGTGCCACCAGGGTGGGGGGCCAGGGCCTAAATCAGCCCCAGCATTTT | CATRVGGQGLNQPQHF
. | TRBJ2-7 | . | TRBV5-1 | TGCGCCAGCAGCTTGGACCTCAACTCCTACGAGCAGTACTTC | CASSLDLNSYEQYF
. | TRBJ2-2 | . | TRBV9 | TGTGCCAGCAGCTCGCACACCGGGGAGCTGTTTTTT | CASSSHTGELFF
TRBD1 | TRBJ2-7 | . | TRBV27 | TGTGCCAGCAGTTTGGGTTCGTTGGGACAGGGGTTCCACGAGCAGTACTTC | CASSLGSLGQGFHEQYF
TRBD1 | TRBJ1-2 | few | TRBV18 | TGTGCCAGCTCGCCCCGGACAGGGAGTGAGGGTGGCTACACCTTC | CASSPRTGSEGGYTF
. | TRBJ2-1 | . | TRBV29-1 | TGCAGCGGGGGGGCCTTCGCTTATGAGCAGTTCTTC | CSGGAFAYEQFF
. | TRBJ2-1 | . | TRBV7-2 | TGTGCCAGCAGCTCTAGTCCGAGCTCCTACAATGAGCAGTTCTTC | CASSSSPSSYNEQFF
TRBD1 | TRBJ1-2 | . | TRBV2 | TGTGCCAGCAGGGAAGCGGACAGGCAGTTCTATGGCTACACCTTC | CASREADRQFYGYTF
TRBD1 | TRBJ1-6 | . | TRBV5-4 | TGTGCCAGCAGCCAGGGGGGTTCCTCCTATAATTCACCCCTCCACTTT | CASSQGGSSYNSPLHF
. | TRBJ2-7 | . | TRBV5-5 | TGTGCCAGCAGCTTGTCACACAGTTTATCCTACGAGCAGTACTTC | CASSLSHSLSYEQYF
. | TRBJ1-1 | . | TRBV3-1/TRBV3-2 | TGTGCCAGCAGCCAAGAGGAGGACACTGAAGCTTTCTTT | CASSQEEDTEAFF
TRBD1 | TRBJ1-2 | . | TRBV6-1 | TGTGCCAGCACCGGGACAGGGTATGGCTACACCTTC | CASTGTGYGYTF
. | TRBJ2-1 | . | TRBV3-1/TRBV3-2 | TGTGCCAGCAGCCAAGAGGGCCCCAGAGGGAATGAGCAGTTCTTC | CASSQEGPRGNEQFF
TRBD1 | TRBJ1-3 | once | TRBV5-4 | TGTGCCAGCAGCTCAACAGGGGCTGGAAACACCATATATTTT | CASSSTGAGNTIYF
. | TRBJ2-2 | . | TRBV5-1 | TGCGCCAGCAGCTTGCGGTGGAACACCGGGGAGCTGTTTTTT | CASSLRWNTGELFF
. | TRBJ2-1 | . | TRBV5-1 | TGCGCCAGCAGCCCCTCGCGGAATGAGCAGTTCTTC | CASSPSRNEQFF
. | TRBJ2-5 | . | TRBV18 | TGTGCCAGCTCACACGGGAGTGACCAAGAGACCCAGTACTTC | CASSHGSDQETQYF
. | TRBJ1-1 | . | TRBV5-1 | TGCGCCAGCAGCTTGTTCTCAGGGAACACTGAAGCTTTCTTT | CASSLFSGNTEAFF
. | TRBJ2-3 | . | TRBV7-7 | TGTGCTAGCAGCCTGGGGGGTCTCACGACAGATACGCAGTATTTT | CASSLGGLTTDTQYF
. | TRBJ2-6 | . | TRBV10-3 | TGTGCCACCCAAGATGGCTCGTACGGGGCCAACGTCCTGACTTTC | CATQDGSYGANVLTF
. | TRBJ2-5 | . | TRBV6-5 | TGTGCCAGCAGTTACTCCTACAGGACCCAAGAGACCCAGTACTTC | CASSYSYRTQETQYF
. | TRBJ1-2 | . | TRBV7-9 | TGTGCCAGCAGCTTAGGGGCAGGTTATGGCTACACCTTC | CASSLGAGYGYTF
. | TRBJ1-5 | . | TRBV6-5 | TGTGCCAGCAGAAGGGACCTCAATCAGCCCCAGCATTTT | CASRRDLNQPQHF
TRBD1 | TRBJ1-1 | once | TRBV7-3 | TGTGCCAGCAGGCAGCAGACAGGGCATGAAGCTTTCTTT | CASRQQTGHEAFF
TRBD1 | TRBJ2-1 | . | TRBV7-9 | TGTGCCAGCAGCTTACCGGGACAGGGGGTTTATGAGCAGTTCTTC | CASSLPGQGVYEQFF
. | TRBJ1-2 | . | TRBV3-1/TRBV3-2 | TGTGCCAGCAGCCAAGCCGCGACAGACTATGGCTACACCTTC | CASSQAATDYGYTF
. | TRBJ2-1 | . | TRBV6-4 | TGTGCCAGCAGTGTTGGTGGGGGGTTCGACAATGAGCAGTTCTTC | CASSVGGGFDNEQFF
. | TRBJ1-2 | . | TRBV28 | TGTGCCAGCAGTTTCCCTGAGAGGTATGGCTACACCTTC | CASSFPERYGYTF
TRBD1 | TRBJ1-1 | . | TRBV18 | TGTGCCAGCTCACCCGCTGACAGGGCTGAAGCTTTCTTT | CASSPADRAEAFF
TRBD1 | TRBJ2-2 | . | TRBV19 | TGTGCCAGTAGTATAGAAGACAGGGGGGACACCGGGGAGCTGTTTTTT | CASSIEDRGDTGELFF
. | TRBJ1-5 | . | TRBV10-3 | TGTGCCATCAGTCAGGAACAGTTTCTAGGGTCCCAGCATTTT | CAISQEQFLGSQHF
TRBD1 | TRBJ2-3 | . | TRBV19 | TGTGCAACAGGGGAACCTTTTAATACGCAGTATTTT | CATGEPFNTQYF
TRBD1 | TRBJ1-3 | . | TRBV7-6 | TGTGCCAGCAGCTCCATCGGACAGGCTGGAAACACCATATATTTT | CASSSIGQAGNTIYF
TRBD1 | TRBJ1-4 | . | TRBV4-1 | TGCGCCAGCAGCCAAGGAGAGGGGCAGGGGGGGGAAAAACTGTTTTTT | CASSQGEGQGGEKLFF
TRBD2 | TRBJ2-1 | . | TRBV9 | TGTGCCAGCAGCGCATCGGGACTAGCGGGGAGGGGTGAGCAGTTCTTC | CASSASGLAGRGEQFF
. | TRBJ2-1 | . | TRBV5-4 | TGTGCCAGCAGCTTGCAGGGAAGCTATGAGCAGTTCTTC | CASSLQGSYEQFF
TRBD1 | TRBJ2-5 | . | TRBV12-3/TRBV12-4 | TGTGCCAGCAGCCCAGGACAGGAAGAGACCCAGTACTTC | CASSPGQEETQYF
. | TRBJ2-2 | . | TRBV3-1/TRBV3-2 | TGTGCCAGCAGCCACAAATACCAAGTTCCCGGAGAGCTGTTTTTT | CASSHKYQVPGELFF
TRBD1 | TRBJ2-5 | . | TRBV30 | TGTGCCTGGAGTGTAAAGGGGGCGGAGACCCAGTACTTC | CAWSVKGAETQYF
. | TRBJ2-5 | few | TRBV6-1 | TGTGCCAGCAGTGAAAGGTGGGGGGAGACCCAGTACTTC | CASSERWGETQYF